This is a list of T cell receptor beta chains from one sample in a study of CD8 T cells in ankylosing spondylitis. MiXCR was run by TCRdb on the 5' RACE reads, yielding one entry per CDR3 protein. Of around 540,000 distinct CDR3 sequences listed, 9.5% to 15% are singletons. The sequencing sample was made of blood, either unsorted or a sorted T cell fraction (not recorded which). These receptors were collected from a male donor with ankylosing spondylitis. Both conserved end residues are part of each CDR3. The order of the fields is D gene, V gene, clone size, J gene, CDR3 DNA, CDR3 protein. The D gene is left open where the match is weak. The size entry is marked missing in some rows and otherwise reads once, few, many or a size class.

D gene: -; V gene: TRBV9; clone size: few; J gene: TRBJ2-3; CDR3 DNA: TGCGCTCCTAACCCAAGGTTCCGCACAGATACGCAGTATTTT; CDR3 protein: CAPNPRFRTDTQYF
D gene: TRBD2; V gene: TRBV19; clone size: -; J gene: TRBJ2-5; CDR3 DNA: TGTGCCAGTAGTATAGGACTAGCGGGACAAAAGACCCAGTACTTC; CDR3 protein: CASSIGLAGQKTQYF
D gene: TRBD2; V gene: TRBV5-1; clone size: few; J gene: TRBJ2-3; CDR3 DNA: TGCGCCAGCAGCTTGTTCGGGAGGGCCCCGACAGATACGCAGTATTTT; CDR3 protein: CASSLFGRAPTDTQYF
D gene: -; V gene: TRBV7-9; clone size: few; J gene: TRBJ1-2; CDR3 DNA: TGTGCCAGCAGCCGATCGATACAGGCCTATGGCTACACCTTC; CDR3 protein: CASSRSIQAYGYTF
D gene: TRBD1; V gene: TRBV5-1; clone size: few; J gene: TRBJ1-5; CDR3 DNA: TGCGCCAGCAGCCCTTGGCAGGGGGATCAGCCCCAGCATTTT; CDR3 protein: CASSPWQGDQPQHF
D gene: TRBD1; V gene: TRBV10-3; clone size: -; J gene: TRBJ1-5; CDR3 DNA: TGTGCCATCAGTGAGTCCAACGTGGGGACAGGGGGCAATCAGCCCCAGCATTTT; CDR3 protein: CAISESNVGTGGNQPQHF
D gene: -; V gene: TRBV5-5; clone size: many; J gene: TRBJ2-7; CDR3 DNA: TGTGCCAGCAGCCTCGACCGATCCTACGAGCAGTACTTC; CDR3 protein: CASSLDRSYEQYF
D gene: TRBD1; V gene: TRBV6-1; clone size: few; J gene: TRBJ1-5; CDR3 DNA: TGTGCCAGCAGCGAAAGACAGGGACATCAGCCCCAGCATTTT; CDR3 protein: CASSERQGHQPQHF
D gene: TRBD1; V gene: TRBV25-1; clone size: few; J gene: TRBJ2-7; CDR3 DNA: TGTGCCAGCAGCCATGGACAGGGGCTAATCAACGAGCAGTACTTC; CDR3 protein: CASSHGQGLINEQYF
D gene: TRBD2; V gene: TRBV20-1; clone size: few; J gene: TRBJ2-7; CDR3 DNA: TGCAGTGCTAGAGAGGCTAGCGGGGTTACCTACGAGCAGTACTTC; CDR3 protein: CSAREASGVTYEQYF
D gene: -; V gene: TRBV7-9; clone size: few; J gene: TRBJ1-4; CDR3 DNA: TGTGCCAGCAGCTTAGCGGTGACGGCAGGAGAAAAACTGTTTTTT; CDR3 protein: CASSLAVTAGEKLFF
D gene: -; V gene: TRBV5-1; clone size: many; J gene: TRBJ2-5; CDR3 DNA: TGCGCCAGCAGCTTGGAGTTCTTAGCGGAAGAGACCCAGTACTTC; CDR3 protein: CASSLEFLAEETQYF
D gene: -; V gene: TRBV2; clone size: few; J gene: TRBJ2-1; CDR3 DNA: TGTGCCAGCAAGCTAGAGCTGAGCTCCTACAATGAGCAGTTCTTC; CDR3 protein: CASKLELSSYNEQFF
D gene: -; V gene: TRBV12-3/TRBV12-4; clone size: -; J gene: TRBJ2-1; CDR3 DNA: TGTGCCAGCAGACGTATGAGCTCCTACAATGAGCAGTTCTTC; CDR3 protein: CASRRMSSYNEQFF
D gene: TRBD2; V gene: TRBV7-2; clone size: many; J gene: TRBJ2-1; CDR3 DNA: TGTGCCAGCAGCTCCGGACTAGTAAGTAGTGAGCAGTTCTTC; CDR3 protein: CASSSGLVSSEQFF
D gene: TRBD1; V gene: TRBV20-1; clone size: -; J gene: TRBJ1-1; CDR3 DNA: TGCGCCCTGCAGGGGGGGGGTGAAGCTTTCTTT; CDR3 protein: CALQGGGEAFF
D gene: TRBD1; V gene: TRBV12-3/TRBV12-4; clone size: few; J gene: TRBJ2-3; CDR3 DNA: TGTGCCAGCAGTCAAGACAGGGCGGCAGATACGCAGTATTTT; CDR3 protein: CASSQDRAADTQYF
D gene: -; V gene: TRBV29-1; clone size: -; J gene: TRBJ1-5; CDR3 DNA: TGCAGCGTTGGGAATAGCAATCAGCCCCAGCATTTT; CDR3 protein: CSVGNSNQPQHF
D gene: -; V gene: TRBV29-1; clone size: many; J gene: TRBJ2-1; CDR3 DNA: TGCAGCGTTGAAGATCCTCGATACAATGAGCAGTTCTTC; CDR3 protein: CSVEDPRYNEQFF
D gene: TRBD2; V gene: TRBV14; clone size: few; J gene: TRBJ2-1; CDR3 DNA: TGTGCCAGCAGCCTTCTTAGCGGGACCCCCAATGAGCAGTTCTTC; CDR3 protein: CASSLLSGTPNEQFF
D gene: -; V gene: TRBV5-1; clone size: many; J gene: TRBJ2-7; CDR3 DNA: TGCGCCAGCAGCTTGACGGGAGCCTCCTACGAGCAGTACTTC; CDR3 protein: CASSLTGASYEQYF
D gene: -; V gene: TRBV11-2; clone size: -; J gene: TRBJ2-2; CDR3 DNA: TGTGCCAGCAACGCCCTTGGGAGGAACACCGGGGAGCTGTTTTTT; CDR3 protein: CASNALGRNTGELFF
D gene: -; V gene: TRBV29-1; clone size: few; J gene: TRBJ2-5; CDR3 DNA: TGCAGCGTGGGGACGACAGAAAGGGAGACCCAGTACTTC; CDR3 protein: CSVGTTERETQYF
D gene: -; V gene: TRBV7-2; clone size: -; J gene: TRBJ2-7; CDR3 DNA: TGTGCCAGCAGCTTAGAACGGGAGTCCCGCGAGCAGTACTTC; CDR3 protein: CASSLERESREQYF
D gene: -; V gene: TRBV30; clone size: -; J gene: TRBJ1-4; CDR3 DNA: TGTGCCTGGAGCTCAACATGGGAAAAACTGTTTTTT; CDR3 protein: CAWSSTWEKLFF
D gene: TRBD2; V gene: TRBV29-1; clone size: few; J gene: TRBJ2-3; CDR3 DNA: TGCAGCGTTGCTCGACTAGCGGGACAGACAGATACGCAGTATTTT; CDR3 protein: CSVARLAGQTDTQYF
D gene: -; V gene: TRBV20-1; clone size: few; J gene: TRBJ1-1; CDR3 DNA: TGCAGTGCCGGACAGCTGAACACTGAAGCTTTCTTT; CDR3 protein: CSAGQLNTEAFF
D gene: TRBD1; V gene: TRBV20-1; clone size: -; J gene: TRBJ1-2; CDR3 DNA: TGCAGTGCTAGAGCACCCGGGACAGGGGATACCAACTATGGCTACACCTTC; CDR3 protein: CSARAPGTGDTNYGYTF
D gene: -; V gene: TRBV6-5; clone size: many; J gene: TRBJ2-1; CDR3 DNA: TGTGCCAGCAGCCGGGACAATGAGCAGTTCTTC; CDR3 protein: CASSRDNEQFF
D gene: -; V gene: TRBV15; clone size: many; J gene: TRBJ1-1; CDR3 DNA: TGTGCCACCAGCAGAGATCGGGCAGAGAACACTGAAGCTTTCTTT; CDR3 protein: CATSRDRAENTEAFF
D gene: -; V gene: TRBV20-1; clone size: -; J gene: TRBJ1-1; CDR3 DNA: TGCAGTGCTCGCCCGGGACATTTGAACACTGAAGCTTTCTTT; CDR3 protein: CSARPGHLNTEAFF
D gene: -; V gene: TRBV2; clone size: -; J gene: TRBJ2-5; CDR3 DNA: TGTGCCAGTACTAAGGCAGGGGAGACCCAGTACTTC; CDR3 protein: CASTKAGETQYF
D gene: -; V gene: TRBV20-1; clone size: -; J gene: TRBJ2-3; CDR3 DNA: TGCAGTGCAAACAGGGAGCTCACAGATACGCAGTATTTT; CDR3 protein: CSANRELTDTQYF
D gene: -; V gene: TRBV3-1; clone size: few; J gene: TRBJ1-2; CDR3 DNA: TGTGCCAGCAGCCAAGGACACCGTGGCGACTATGGCTACACCTTC; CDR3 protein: CASSQGHRGDYGYTF
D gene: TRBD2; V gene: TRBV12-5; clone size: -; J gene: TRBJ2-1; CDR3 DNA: TGTGCTAGTGGTTTGGGGGGGGGGAATGAGCAGTTCTTC; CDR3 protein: CASGLGGGNEQFF
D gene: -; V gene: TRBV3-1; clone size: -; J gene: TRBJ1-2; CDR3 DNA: TGTGCCAGCAGCCAGCACTTTTATGGCTACACCTTC; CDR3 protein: CASSQHFYGYTF
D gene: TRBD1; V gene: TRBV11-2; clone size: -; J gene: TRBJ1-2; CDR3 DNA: TGTGCCAGCAGCTCATGGGACAGCGGCGGCTACACCTTC; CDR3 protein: CASSSWDSGGYTF
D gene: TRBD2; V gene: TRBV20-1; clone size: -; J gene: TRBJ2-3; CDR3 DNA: TGCAGTGCTAGCGTTGCGGGAGGGACAATGGATACGCAGTATTTT; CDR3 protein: CSASVAGGTMDTQYF
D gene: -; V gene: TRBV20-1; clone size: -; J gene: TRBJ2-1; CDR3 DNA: TGCAGTGCTAAATACCAATCCTACAATGAGCAGTTCTTC; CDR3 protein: CSAKYQSYNEQFF
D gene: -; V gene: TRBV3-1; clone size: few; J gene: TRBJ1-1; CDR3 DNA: TGTGCGAGCAAAACAGGGTCTGAAGCTTTCTTT; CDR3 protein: CASKTGSEAFF
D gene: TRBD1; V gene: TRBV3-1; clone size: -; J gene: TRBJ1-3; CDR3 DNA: TGTGCCAGCAGCAGACAGGGGCCTGCTGGAAACACCATATATTTT; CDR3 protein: CASSRQGPAGNTIYF
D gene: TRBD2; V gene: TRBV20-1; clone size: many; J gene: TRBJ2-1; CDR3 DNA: TGCAGTGCTATCCTGGGGGGGAGCTACAATGAGCAGTTCTTC; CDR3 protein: CSAILGGSYNEQFF
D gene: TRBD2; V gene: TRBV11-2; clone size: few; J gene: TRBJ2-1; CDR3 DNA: TGTGCCAGCAGCTTTAGCGGGAGGTCCGATGAGCAGTTCTTC; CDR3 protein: CASSFSGRSDEQFF
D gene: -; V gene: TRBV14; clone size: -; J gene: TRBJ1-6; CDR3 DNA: TGTGCCAGCAGCCCTTTTTCCAATTCACCCCTCCACTTT; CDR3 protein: CASSPFSNSPLHF
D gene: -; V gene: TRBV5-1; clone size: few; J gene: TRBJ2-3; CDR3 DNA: TGCGCCAGCAGCTTGGTTGGCGGGATGGCCACAGATACGCAGTATTTT; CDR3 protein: CASSLVGGMATDTQYF
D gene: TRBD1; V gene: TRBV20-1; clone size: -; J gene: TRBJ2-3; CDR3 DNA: TGCAGTGCTACCGGACAGGGCACAGATACGCAGTATTTT; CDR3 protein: CSATGQGTDTQYF
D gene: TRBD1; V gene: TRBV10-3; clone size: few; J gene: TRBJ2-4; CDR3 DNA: TGTGCCATCAGTGAGCGACAGGGAATAGCCAAAAACATTCAGTACTTC; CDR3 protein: CAISERQGIAKNIQYF
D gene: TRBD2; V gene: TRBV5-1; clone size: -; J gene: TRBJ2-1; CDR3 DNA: TGCGCCAGCAGCTTGGTTGCGGGAGCGGACAATGAGCAGTTCTTC; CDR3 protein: CASSLVAGADNEQFF
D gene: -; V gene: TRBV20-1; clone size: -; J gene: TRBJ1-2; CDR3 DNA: TGCAGTGCTAGACCCTACAGGGACCATGGCTACACCTTC; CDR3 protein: CSARPYRDHGYTF
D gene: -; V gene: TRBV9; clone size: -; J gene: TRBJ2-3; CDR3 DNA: TGTGCCAGCAGCCCCACCCGAGGAACTAGCACAGATACGCAGTATTTT; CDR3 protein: CASSPTRGTSTDTQYF